This T cell receptor (beta chain) was retrieved from a study of tumor T cells in aggressive B-cell lymphoma. The CDR3 extends over 15 amino acids. The V segment lost 0 bases and the J segment 6 bases; nucleotides outside the gene matches: 6. The germline CDR1 and CDR2 sequences are MGHRA and YSYEKL. The repertoire was sequenced with immunoSEQ multiplex PCR; TCRdb's copy has only in-frame clones and lacks some. Of 2,600 or so clones in the sample, 82% were seen once. This TCR was recovered from an adult with diffuse large B cell lymphoma. This chain connects TRBV4-1 to TRBJ1-2; 8 bases map to TRBD1. The sample consisted of tumor tissue. The CDR3 nucleotides read TGCGCCAGCAGCCAAGATCACAGGGGGGGGAATGGCTACACCTTC. The encoded protein is CASSQDHRGGNGYTF.